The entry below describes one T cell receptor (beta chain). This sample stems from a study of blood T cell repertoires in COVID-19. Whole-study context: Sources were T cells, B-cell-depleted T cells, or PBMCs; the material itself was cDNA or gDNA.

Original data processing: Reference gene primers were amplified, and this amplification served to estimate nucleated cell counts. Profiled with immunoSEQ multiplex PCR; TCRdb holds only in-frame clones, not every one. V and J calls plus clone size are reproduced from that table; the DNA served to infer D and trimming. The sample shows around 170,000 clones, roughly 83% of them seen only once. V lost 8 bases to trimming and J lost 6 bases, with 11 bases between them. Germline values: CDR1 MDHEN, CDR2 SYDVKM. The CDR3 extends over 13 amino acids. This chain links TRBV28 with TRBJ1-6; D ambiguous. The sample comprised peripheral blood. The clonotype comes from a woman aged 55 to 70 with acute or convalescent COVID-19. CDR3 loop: CASESPGNSPLHF. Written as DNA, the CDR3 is TGTGCCAGCGAATCCCCGGGTAATTCACCCCTCCACTTT.